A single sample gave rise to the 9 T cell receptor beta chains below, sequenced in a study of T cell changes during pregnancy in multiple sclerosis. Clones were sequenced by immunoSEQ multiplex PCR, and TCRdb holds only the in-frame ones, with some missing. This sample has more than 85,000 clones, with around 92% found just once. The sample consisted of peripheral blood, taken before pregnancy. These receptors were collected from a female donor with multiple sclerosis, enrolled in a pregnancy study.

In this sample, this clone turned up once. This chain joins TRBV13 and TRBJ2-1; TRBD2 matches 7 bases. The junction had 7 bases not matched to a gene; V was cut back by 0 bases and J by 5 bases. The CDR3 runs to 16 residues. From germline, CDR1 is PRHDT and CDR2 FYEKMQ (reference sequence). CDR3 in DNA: TGTGCCAGCAGCTTAGGCAGGGCTAGCGGCCACAATGAGCAGTTCTTC. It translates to CASSLGRASGHNEQFF.

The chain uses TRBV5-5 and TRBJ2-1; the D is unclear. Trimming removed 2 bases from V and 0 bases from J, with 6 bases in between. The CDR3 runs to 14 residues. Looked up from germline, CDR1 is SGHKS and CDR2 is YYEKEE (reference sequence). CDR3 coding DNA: TGTGCCAGCAGCTTAGCGAGCTCCTACAATGAGCAGTTCTTC. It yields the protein CASSLASSYNEQFF. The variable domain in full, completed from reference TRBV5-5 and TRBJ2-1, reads DAGVTQSPTHLIKTRGQQVTLRCSPISGHKSVSWYQQVLGQGPQFIFQYYEKEERGRGNFPDRFSARQFPNYSSELNVNALLLGDSALYLCASSLASSYNEQFFGPGTRLTVL.

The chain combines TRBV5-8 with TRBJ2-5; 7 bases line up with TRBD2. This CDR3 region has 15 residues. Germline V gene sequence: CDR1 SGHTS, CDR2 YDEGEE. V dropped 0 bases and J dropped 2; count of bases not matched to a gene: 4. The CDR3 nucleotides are TGTGCCAGCAGCTTGGAGCCTAGCGGACAAGAGACCCAGTACTTC. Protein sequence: CASSLEPSGQETQYF.

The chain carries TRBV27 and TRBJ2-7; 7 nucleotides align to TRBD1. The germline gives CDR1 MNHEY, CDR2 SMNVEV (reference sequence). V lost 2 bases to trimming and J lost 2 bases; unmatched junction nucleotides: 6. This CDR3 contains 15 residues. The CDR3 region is CASSLTGDSTYEQYF. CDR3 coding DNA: TGTGCCAGCAGTTTAACCGGGGACAGCACCTACGAGCAGTACTTC.

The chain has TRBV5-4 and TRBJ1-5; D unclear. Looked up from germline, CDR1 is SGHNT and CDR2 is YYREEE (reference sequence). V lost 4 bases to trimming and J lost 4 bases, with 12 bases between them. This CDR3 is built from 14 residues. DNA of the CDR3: TGTGCCAGCAGCCCCGAGCCGTCGAATCAGCCCCAGCATTTT. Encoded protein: CASSPEPSNQPQHF.

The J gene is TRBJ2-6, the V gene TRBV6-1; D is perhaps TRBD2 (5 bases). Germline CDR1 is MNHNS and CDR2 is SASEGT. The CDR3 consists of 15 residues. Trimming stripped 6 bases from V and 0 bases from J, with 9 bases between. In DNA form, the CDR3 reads TGTGCCAGCAGGACCGGAGGCTCTGGGGCCAACGTCCTGACTTTC. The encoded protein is CASRTGGSGANVLTF.

In DNA form, the CDR3 reads TGTGCCAGCAGCCCCAGTTGGACTAGCGGGAGGGATGAGCAGTTCTTC. Protein product: CASSPSWTSGRDEQFF. The chain recombines TRBV11-2 with TRBJ2-1, with 15 bases that match TRBD2. CDR3 length equals 16 residues. J was trimmed by 8 bases and V by 5 bases; bases with no gene match: 7. CDR1 is SGHAT and CDR2 is FQNNGV in the germline V gene.

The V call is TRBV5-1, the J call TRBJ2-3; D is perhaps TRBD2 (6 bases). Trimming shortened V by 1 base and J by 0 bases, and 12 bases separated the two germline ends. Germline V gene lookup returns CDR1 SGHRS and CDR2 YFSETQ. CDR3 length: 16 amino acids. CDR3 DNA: TGCGCCAGCAGCTTGAGCGGGCGCCCTAGCACAGATACGCAGTATTTT. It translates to CASSLSGRPSTDTQYF.

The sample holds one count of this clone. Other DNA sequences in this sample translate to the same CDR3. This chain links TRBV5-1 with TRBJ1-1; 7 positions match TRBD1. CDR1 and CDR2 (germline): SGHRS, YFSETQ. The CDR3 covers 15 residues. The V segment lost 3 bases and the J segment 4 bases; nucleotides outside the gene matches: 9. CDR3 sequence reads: CASSSYRGGRTEAFF. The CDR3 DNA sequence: TGCGCCAGCAGCTCCTACAGGGGCGGTCGCACTGAAGCTTTCTTT.